This is a list of T cell receptor beta chains from one sample in a study of blood T cell repertoires in COVID-19. Clones were read by immunoSEQ multiplex PCR, and TCRdb kept only the in-frame ones, dropping some. Among about 270,000 clones, about 84% were seen once, and the ten largest hold 5% to 7%. Sequencing used peripheral blood. All receptors come from a woman of 80 years or more with COVID-19, enrolled during active disease. CDR3s include the opening cysteine and the closing phenylalanine or tryptophan. The D gene is left open where the match is weak. Clone size is given for some rows only: seen once, a few or many times, or a class if the clone is expanded.

D gene,J gene,clone size,V gene,CDR3 DNA,CDR3 protein
TRBD1,TRBJ2-2,NA,TRBV3-1/TRBV3-2,TGTGCCAGCAGCCAAGTTCCCGGGACAGATACCGGGGAGCTGTTTTTT,CASSQVPGTDTGELFF
NA,TRBJ2-3,NA,TRBV11-3,TGTGCCAGCAGCCCCCGTCTGTCGCAGGGTACGCAGTATTTT,CASSPRLSQGTQYF
TRBD2,TRBJ2-7,once,TRBV2,TGTGCCAGCAGGCCTTCGGGACTAGAATACGAGCAGTACTTC,CASRPSGLEYEQYF
NA,TRBJ2-3,NA,TRBV11-3,TGTGCCAGCAGCTTAGCGGGGGTCACCACAGATACGCAGTATTTT,CASSLAGVTTDTQYF
NA,TRBJ1-2,NA,TRBV27,TGTGCCAGCAGTTCCTCGACAGGCACGCTTAGGACCTATGGCTACACCTTC,CASSSSTGTLRTYGYTF
NA,TRBJ2-6,NA,TRBV7-9,TGTGCCAGCAGCTTAGCCGGAGGGTCTGGGGCCAACGTCCTGACTTTC,CASSLAGGSGANVLTF
NA,TRBJ1-2,NA,TRBV6-1,TGTGCCAGCAGTGACCAGGGCTGGGGCTACACCTTC,CASSDQGWGYTF
TRBD1,TRBJ1-4,NA,TRBV5-1,TGCGCCAGCAGAATTTCCGGACAGGGTGACGAAAAACTGTTTTTT,CASRISGQGDEKLFF
TRBD1,TRBJ1-2,few,TRBV28,TGTGCCAGCAGTTTCGGGGACAGGAGAACGGTACGTGATGGCTACACCTTC,CASSFGDRRTVRDGYTF
TRBD1,TRBJ1-5,NA,TRBV24-1,TGTGCCACCAGTGATCCCTCCGGGACAGGCCAGGAGAACAATCAGCCCCAGCATTTT,CATSDPSGTGQENNQPQHF
NA,TRBJ1-6,NA,TRBV18,TGTGCCAGCTCACCGCAACAGATCTATAATTCACCCCTCCACTTT,CASSPQQIYNSPLHF
TRBD1,TRBJ1-5,NA,TRBV18,TGTGCCAGCTCACCGCAGGGGGCGAATCAGCCCCAGCATTTT,CASSPQGANQPQHF
TRBD1,TRBJ1-2,once,TRBV18,TGTGCCAGCTCAGTTACCGGGACAGGGGATGACTATGGCTACACCTTC,CASSVTGTGDDYGYTF
NA,TRBJ2-7,NA,TRBV20-1,TGCAGTGCCCGAGGGTCCTACGAGCAGTACTTC,CSARGSYEQYF
NA,TRBJ1-2,NA,TRBV3-1/TRBV3-2,TGTGCCAGCAGCCAGCTAGGGGATGGCTACACCTTC,CASSQLGDGYTF
TRBD2,TRBJ2-5,few,TRBV7-6,TGTGCCAGCAATGAGGGAAGCGGGGGGACGTCACGGGGCCAGTACTTC,CASNEGSGGTSRGQYF
NA,TRBJ1-2,few,TRBV2,TGTGCCAGCGCAGGGGATGTTTATGGCTACACCTTC,CASAGDVYGYTF
NA,TRBJ2-5,NA,TRBV10-2,TGCGCCAGCAGCAGGCCCCCCCAAGAGACCCAGTACTTC,CASSRPPQETQYF
TRBD1,TRBJ1-2,NA,TRBV4-1,TGCGCCAGCAGCCTGGGGACAGGGGATATAGGAGGCTACACCTTC,CASSLGTGDIGGYTF
NA,TRBJ1-3,NA,TRBV5-1,TGCGCCAGCAGCTTGACGGGGGCTGGAAACACCATATATTTT,CASSLTGAGNTIYF
TRBD2,TRBJ2-3,NA,TRBV5-4,TGTGCCAGCAACGACAGAGCGGGGGGGTCAGATACGCAGTATTTT,CASNDRAGGSDTQYF
NA,TRBJ2-5,NA,TRBV19,TGTGCCAGTAGTATTGGTCTGAGGGGGTATGGAGAGACCCAGTACTTC,CASSIGLRGYGETQYF
NA,TRBJ2-1,NA,TRBV3-1/TRBV3-2,TGTGCCAGCAGCCAATCTCCAGGGACATACAATGAGCAGTTCTTC,CASSQSPGTYNEQFF
TRBD2,TRBJ2-3,once,TRBV18,TGTGCCAGCTCACCAAGGACTAGCGGGGGGGCGACAGATACGCAGTATTTT,CASSPRTSGGATDTQYF
TRBD1,TRBJ2-3,NA,TRBV13,TGTGCCAGCAGCTCCCCCGAGGGGGCGGGTGGGAATACGCAGTATTTT,CASSSPEGAGGNTQYF
TRBD1,TRBJ1-2,few,TRBV5-6,TGTGCCAGCAGCCCCCACCGGGACAGTCCCTATGGCTACACCTTC,CASSPHRDSPYGYTF
TRBD1,TRBJ1-4,NA,TRBV28,TGTGCCAGCAGTTTGATTGGAGACAGGGGTAATGAAAAACTGTTTTTT,CASSLIGDRGNEKLFF
TRBD1,TRBJ2-6,NA,TRBV7-3,TGTGCCAGCAGCCCCGAGGGGGCGCATGGGGCCAACGTCCTGACTTTC,CASSPEGAHGANVLTF
NA,TRBJ1-3,NA,TRBV3-1/TRBV3-2,TGTGCCAGCAGCCAAGCCAACAGGGTAAACTCTGGAAACACCATATATTTT,CASSQANRVNSGNTIYF
TRBD2,TRBJ2-5,once,TRBV6-1,TGTGCCAGCAGTGAAGAGGGTTTGGGGACTAGCAGGTTCACCCAGTACTTC,CASSEEGLGTSRFTQYF
NA,TRBJ1-1,NA,TRBV28,TGTGCCAGCAGAGTAACAGGACTGAACACTGAAGCTTTCTTT,CASRVTGLNTEAFF
NA,TRBJ2-5,NA,TRBV5-1,TGCGCCAGCAGCTTGGGGCAGGCCAACCAAGAGACCCAGTACTTC,CASSLGQANQETQYF
NA,TRBJ2-1,NA,TRBV5-1,TGCGCCAGCAGTATACTAGGGAACAGTAACTACAATGAGCAGTTCTTC,CASSILGNSNYNEQFF
NA,TRBJ1-2,NA,TRBV21-1,TGTGCCAGCAGCGTAGAGGGGGGGGCGGATGGCTACACCTTC,CASSVEGGADGYTF
TRBD1,TRBJ2-3,NA,TRBV28,TGTGCCAGCAGTTTTAGGGGACAGGGGGCAGATACGCAGTATTTT,CASSFRGQGADTQYF
NA,TRBJ2-1,NA,TRBV20-1,TGCAGTGCTAGTATGGCGGGCTCCTACAATGAGCAGTTCTTC,CSASMAGSYNEQFF
NA,TRBJ1-1,NA,TRBV5-1,TGCGCCAGCAGCCTATCCCCTCAGAACACTGAAGCTTTCTTT,CASSLSPQNTEAFF
TRBD1,TRBJ1-6,NA,TRBV6-5,TGTGCCAGCTGGACAGGGAGCCCCTGGACCCTCCACTTT,CASWTGSPWTLHF
NA,TRBJ2-2,NA,TRBV7-2,TGTGCCAGCTCAGGCGCCGTCAACACCGGGGAGCTGTTTTTT,CASSGAVNTGELFF
TRBD1,TRBJ2-5,NA,TRBV7-7,TGTGCTAGCAGCTTAAGGACAGGAAGATCTCAAGAGACCCAGTACTTC,CASSLRTGRSQETQYF
TRBD2,TRBJ2-3,NA,TRBV9,TGTGCCAGCAGCCTAAGGACTAGCGGGGGGTTAACAGATACGCAGTATTTT,CASSLRTSGGLTDTQYF
NA,TRBJ2-2,NA,TRBV28,TGTGCCAGCAGTTTCGACAGCACCGGGGAGCTGTTTTTT,CASSFDSTGELFF
TRBD1,TRBJ2-2,NA,TRBV18,TGTGCCAGCTCACCCCGTGACAGGGATCCTCGGGGTTTCGGGGAGCTGTTTTTT,CASSPRDRDPRGFGELFF
TRBD2,TRBJ2-7,NA,TRBV28,TGTGCCAGCACCGAGGGCGGGGGGTACCTCTACGAGCAGTACTTC,CASTEGGGYLYEQYF
TRBD2,TRBJ2-2,NA,TRBV7-2,TGTGCCAGCAGCCCCTTAGCGGGGGGCCTTAGCGGGGAGCTGTTTTTT,CASSPLAGGLSGELFF
NA,TRBJ2-5,NA,TRBV27,TGTGCCAGCAGTACAGGGAAAGAGACCCAGTACTTC,CASSTGKETQYF
NA,TRBJ2-1,NA,TRBV3-1/TRBV3-2,TGTGCCAGCAGCCAAGCCACAAGCTCCTACAATGAGCAGTTCTTC,CASSQATSSYNEQFF
TRBD1,TRBJ2-7,NA,TRBV25-1,TGTGCCAGCAGTGTTGGGGGACAGGGAGGCGAGCAGTACTTC,CASSVGGQGGEQYF
TRBD1,TRBJ2-7,NA,TRBV18,TGTGCCAGCTCGTCAGACAGGGGAGGCGAGCAGTACTTC,CASSSDRGGEQYF
TRBD2,TRBJ2-5,NA,TRBV5-1,TGCGCCAGCAGCTCGGGACTAGCGGGGGGCCGAGAGACCCAGTACTTC,CASSSGLAGGRETQYF
TRBD2,TRBJ2-2,NA,TRBV4-2,TGTGCCAGCAGCCAACAGGGACTAGCGGGGGCTGCGAACACCGGGGAGCTGTTTTTT,CASSQQGLAGAANTGELFF
TRBD1,TRBJ1-1,NA,TRBV6-5,TGTGCCAGCAGTTACCCACAGGGGACTGAAGCTTTCTTT,CASSYPQGTEAFF
NA,TRBJ2-3,NA,TRBV5-4,TGTGCCAGCAGCGCCGGACTCACAGATACGCAGTATTTT,CASSAGLTDTQYF
NA,TRBJ1-6,NA,TRBV7-8,TGTGCCAGCAGCTTAGATCAGGTTTATAATTCACCCCTCCACTTT,CASSLDQVYNSPLHF